This entry lists 30 T cell receptor beta chains sequenced from one sample in a study of Ad26.COV2.S vaccination and SARS-CoV-2 variants. Assay used: immunoSEQ multiplex PCR; TCRdb lists only in-frame clones, some missing. In the table there are 430,000 or so clones, about 91% of which are singletons. As for treatment: some 20 received Ad26.COV2.S at low or high dose, single or two shots; five or six received placebo; per-sample allocation not given. Each sample was drawn 63 days after the first injection (of vaccine or placebo). The sequences come from peripheral blood, collected in a trial of Ad26.COV2.S vaccine versus placebo. The receptor source for this set is a person between 18 and 65 years old who received the Ad26.COV2.S COVID-19 vaccine or a placebo.

This chain joins TRBV4-3 and TRBJ2-5; 11 bases align to TRBD2. Unmatched junction bases numbered 15, after V lost 1 base and J lost 5 bases. The CDR3 has 19 amino acids. CDR1 and CDR2 (germline): LGHNA, YSLEER. In nucleotides, the CDR3 is TGCGCCAGCAGCCAAGTACCGGGGGCTGGACTAGCGGGTAGCGAGACCCAGTACTTC. This encodes CASSQVPGAGLAGSETQYF.

The chain has TRBV5-5 and TRBJ2-3; 8 bases match TRBD2. This CDR3 spans 17 amino acids. Per germline, CDR1 SGHKS and CDR2 YYEKEE (reference sequence). With 1 base clipped from V and 0 bases from J, the junction kept 7 bases outside the gene matches. The CDR3 reads CASSLLGSGDSTDTQYF. CDR3 coding DNA: TGTGCCAGCAGCTTGCTGGGTAGCGGGGATAGCACAGATACGCAGTATTTT.

The chain recombines TRBV6-2 or TRBV6-3 with TRBJ2-2; TRBD1 matches at 10 bases. The V gene's germline CDR1 is MNHEY and CDR2 SVGEGT. The CDR3 extends over 15 amino acids. J lost 8 bases, V lost 2 bases, and 5 bases had no gene match. DNA of the CDR3: TGTGCCAGCAGTTACGGGACAGGGGTGGCGGGGGAGCTGTTTTTT. It encodes CASSYGTGVAGELFF.

A few counts support this clone. V gene TRBV5-4 combines with J gene TRBJ1-3, with D unclear. Trimming took 0 bases from V and 9 from J, leaving 10 bases between them. The CDR3 covers 13 residues. Germline V lookup: CDR1 SGHNT, CDR2 YYREEE (reference sequence). The CDR3 here is CASSLAAQSTIYF. In DNA form, the CDR3 reads TGTGCCAGCAGCTTGGCAGCTCAAAGCACCATATATTTT. The full variable domain, rest sourced from reference TRBV5-4 and TRBJ1-3, is ETGVTQSPTHLIKTRGQQVTLRCSSQSGHNTVSWYQQALGQGPQFIFQYYREEENGRGNFPPRFSGLQFPNYSSELNVNALELDDSALYLCASSLAAQSTIYFGEGSWLTVV.

This chain uses TRBV30 with TRBJ1-3, with a weak D call TRBD1 (5 bases). The CDR3 runs to 15 residues. Germline V gene sequence: CDR1 GTSNPN, CDR2 SVGIG (reference sequence). V was shortened by 0 bases and J by 4 bases, with 13 bases between the two germline ends. CDR3 sequence reads: CAWSVEGTFGNTIYF. In nucleotides, the CDR3 is TGTGCCTGGAGTGTTGAAGGGACCTTCGGAAACACCATATATTTT.

The genes are TRBV15 and TRBJ2-5; D might be TRBD1 or TRBD2, each matching 6 bases. Germline loops: CDR1 LNHNV, CDR2 YYDKDF (reference sequence). The CDR3 is 15 residues long. V lost 1 base and J lost 6, with 15 bases in between. The CDR3 here is CATSRGGAGAKTQYF. CDR3 nucleotides: TGTGCCACCAGCAGAGGCGGGGCAGGGGCTAAGACCCAGTACTTC.

The V and J genes are TRBV19 and TRBJ1-5; possibly TRBD1 for D (6 bases). The CDR3 is made up of 14 amino acids. Germline V lookup: CDR1 LNHDA, CDR2 SQIVND (reference sequence). V lost 6 bases and J lost 3, with 12 bases in between. The CDR3 reads CASRIRDNNQPQHF. For the CDR3, the DNA is TGTGCCAGTAGGATCCGGGACAACAATCAGCCCCAGCATTTT.

The table lists this clone with a count of one. CDR3 region: CASSGLEDSNQPQHF. As DNA, the CDR3 is TGTGCCAGCAGCGGCCTCGAGGATAGCAATCAGCCCCAGCATTTT. The chain couples TRBV6-5 to TRBJ1-5; D is unclear. Trimming removed 6 bases from V and 0 bases from J, with 12 bases in between. The germline gives CDR1 MNHEY, CDR2 SVGAGI. CDR3 size: 15 residues.

The chain is built from TRBV7-9 and TRBJ2-5; D unresolved. The CDR3 spans 17 residues. CDR1 and CDR2 (germline): SEHNR, FQNEAQ (reference sequence). Deletions cut 5 bases from V and 0 bases from J, with 19 bases between. The DNA for the CDR3 is TGTGCCAGCAGCCGCCCCAAGACACCAGAGTACCAAGAGACCCAGTACTTC. Translated, it gives CASSRPKTPEYQETQYF.

This clone came up a few times. The chain carries TRBV2 and TRBJ2-2; possible D gene TRBD1, 5 bases. The germline gives CDR1 SNHLY, CDR2 FYNNEI. The ends were cut back, 6 bases at V and 2 bases at J, with 10 bases in the middle. This CDR3 is built from 14 residues. The CDR3 DNA reads as TGTGCCAGCAGCCCCAGGGTTAACACCGGGGAGCTGTTTTTT. This translates into CASSPRVNTGELFF.

The chain recombines TRBV5-1 with TRBJ1-4, with D tentatively TRBD1 (5 bases). The CDR3 consists of 16 residues. V lost 4 bases and J lost 5, with 18 bases in between. The germline gives CDR1 SGHRS, CDR2 YFSETQ. The CDR3 nucleotides are TGCGCCAGCAGCCCAGTGATATCACAGGCGAATGAAAAACTGTTTTTT. It is translated as CASSPVISQANEKLFF. The full variable domain, rest sourced from reference TRBV5-1 and TRBJ1-4, is KAGVTQTPRYLIKTRGQQVTLSCSPISGHRSVSWYQQTPGQGLQFLFEYFSETQRNKGNFPGRFSGRQFSNSRSEMNVSTLELGDSALYLCASSPVISQANEKLFFGSGTQLSVL.

V usage is TRBV5-1 and J usage is TRBJ1-2; D possibly corresponds to TRBD1 (6 bases). Germline V gives CDR1 SGHRS, CDR2 YFSETQ. This CDR3 has 15 residues. V lost 0 bases to trimming and J lost 3 bases, with 12 bases between them. CDR3 sequence (DNA): TGCGCCAGCAGCTTGGCTGCAGGGGTGGACTATGGCTACACCTTC. The encoded protein is CASSLAAGVDYGYTF.

This sequence joins TRBV5-1 and TRBJ2-3; TRBD1 aligns across 8 bases. The germline CDR1 and CDR2 sequences are SGHRS and YFSETQ. This CDR3 region has 16 residues. Unmatched junction bases numbered 4, after V lost 0 bases and J lost 1 base. The DNA of the CDR3 is TGCGCCAGCAGCTTGGGACAGACAGGGGGCACAGATACGCAGTATTTT. Its protein is CASSLGQTGGTDTQYF.

This clone was seen once. The rearrangement uses TRBV9 and TRBJ1-2; D unresolved. The CDR3 extends over 15 amino acids. Germline V gene sequence: CDR1 SGDLS, CDR2 YYNGEE. In DNA form, the CDR3 reads TGTGTTAGACTCGCGGCGGCCGGACCTAACTATGGCTACACCTTC. This sequence encodes CVRLAAAGPNYGYTF.

This chain uses TRBV9 with TRBJ2-1; 11 bases fit TRBD2. V dropped 0 bases and J dropped 5; count of bases not matched to a gene: 7. CDR1 is SGDLS and CDR2 is YYNGEE in the germline V gene. This CDR3 comprises 17 residues. CDR3 bases: TGTGCCAGCAGCGTAGCACTAGCGGGAGAGGGGGACAATGAGCAGTTCTTC. It is translated as CASSVALAGEGDNEQFF.

This chain uses TRBV28 with TRBJ1-1; maybe TRBD1 (5 bases). V was trimmed by 6 bases and J by 1 base, leaving 15 bases between them. The CDR3 contains 15 residues. Per the germline V gene, CDR1 is MDHEN and CDR2 is SYDVKM. This chain's CDR3 is CASRSPGTENTEAFF. CDR3 coding DNA: TGTGCCAGCAGATCCCCCGGGACGGAGAACACTGAAGCTTTCTTT.

The chain carries TRBV11-3 and TRBJ2-3; D is ambiguous. CDR3 length: 13 residues. V was pared by 0 bases and J by 4 bases, with 5 bases between. Germline loops: CDR1 SGHNT, CDR2 YENEEA. CDR3 sequence reads: CASSLETADTQYF. In nucleotides, the CDR3 is TGTGCCAGCAGCTTAGAAACTGCAGATACGCAGTATTTT. The full variable domain, completed using reference TRBV11-3 and TRBJ2-3, is EAGVVQSPRYKIIEKKQPVAFWCNPISGHNTLYWYLQNLGQGPELLIRYENEEAVDDSQLPKDRFSAERLKGVDSTLKIQPAELGDSAVYLCASSLETADTQYFGPGTRLTVL.

This clone was observed a single time. This chain uses TRBV11-2 with TRBJ1-1; D is possibly TRBD1 (6 bases). The V gene lost 7 bases and the J gene lost 3 bases, with 12 bases spanning the gap. This CDR3 is 13 amino acids long. Germline loops: CDR1 SGHAT, CDR2 FQNNGV. The CDR3 DNA follows: TGTGCCAGCAAACGTAACAGGGACACTGAAGCTTTCTTT. Amino acids: CASKRNRDTEAFF.

The rearrangement uses TRBV11-2 and TRBJ2-7; perhaps TRBD1 as D (5 bases). The CDR3 length is 13 residues. V was clipped by 0 bases and J by 5 bases, with 8 bases between them. Germline CDR1 reads SGHAT; CDR2 reads FQNNGV. The CDR3 sequence: CASSLDRDHEQYF. In nucleotides, the CDR3 is TGTGCCAGCAGCTTAGACAGGGATCACGAGCAGTACTTC.

This sequence joins TRBV10-3 and TRBJ2-7; no clear D gene. CDR1 ENHRY and CDR2 SYGVKD come from the germline V gene. The ends were cut back, 4 bases at V and 7 bases at J, with 14 bases in the middle. The CDR3 consists of 13 residues. The CDR3 is CAISAGPFREQYF. DNA of the CDR3: TGTGCCATCAGTGCTGGACCCTTCCGGGAGCAGTACTTC.

V is TRBV7-9 and J is TRBJ1-2, with a weak D call TRBD1 (5 bases). Germline V gene data show CDR1 as SEHNR and CDR2 as FQNEAQ (reference sequence). The CDR3 totals 15 residues. The V end was cut by 5 bases, the J end by 4 bases, with 17 bases between. CDR3 region: CASSPGHIAAYGYTF. Here the CDR3 DNA reads TGTGCCAGCAGCCCCGGACATATCGCCGCCTATGGCTACACCTTC. The full variable domain, rest sourced from reference TRBV7-9 and TRBJ1-2, is DTGVSQNPRHKITKRGQNVTFRCDPISEHNRLYWYRQTLGQGPEFLTYFQNEAQLEKSRLLSDRFSAERPKGSFSTLEIQRTEQGDSAMYLCASSPGHIAAYGYTFGSGTRLTVV.

This clone was counted at least ten times. The chain carries TRBV4-2 and TRBJ2-5; the D gene could be TRBD1 or TRBD2 (5 bases each). V lost 0 bases and J lost 4, with 12 bases in between. The CDR3 spans 15 residues. Germline assignment: CDR1 LGHNA and CDR2 YNFKEQ. The CDR3 nucleotides are TGTGCCAGCAGCCAAGACTGGGGCCGGGGAGAGACCCAGTACTTC. Protein: CASSQDWGRGETQYF.

This chain links TRBV4-1 with TRBJ1-4; tentatively, D is TRBD1 (5 bases). The CDR3 loop spans 15 amino acids. Germline CDR1 and CDR2: MGHRA and YSYEKL. Trimming cost V 0 bases and J 0 bases, with 5 bases left between them. In DNA, the CDR3 is TGCGCCAGCAGCCAAGACAGGGCAACTAATGAAAAACTGTTTTTT. Encoded protein: CASSQDRATNEKLFF.

The CDR3 is CASSSPGYYGYTF. The CDR3 DNA follows: TGTGCCAGCAGTTCTCCCGGTTACTATGGCTACACCTTC. This rearrangement joins TRBV28 to TRBJ1-2; no reliable D call. This CDR3 comprises 13 residues. Trimming took 4 bases from V and 3 from J, leaving 9 bases between them. CDR1 is MDHEN, CDR2 SYDVKM, per germline.

V is TRBV4-3 and J is TRBJ1-6; TRBD1 agrees at 7 bases. The germline gives CDR1 LGHNA, CDR2 YSLEER. The trim removed 4 bases at V and 6 bases at J, leaving 6 bases unmatched. This CDR3 comprises 15 residues. CDR3 nucleotide sequence: TGCGCCAGCAGCCGCCTGACAGGGTTTAATTCACCCCTCCACTTT. Translating it yields CASSRLTGFNSPLHF.

In this sample, this clone turned up a few times. This rearrangement joins TRBV7-2 to TRBJ1-2; no clear D gene. The CDR3 has 12 amino acids. CDR1 and CDR2 from the germline V gene are SGHTA and FQGNSA. V shed 7 bases and J shed 8 bases, with 14 bases lying between them. The CDR3 sequence: CASNQPWWGYTF. The CDR3 nucleotides are TGTGCCAGCAACCAACCCTGGTGGGGCTACACCTTC.

V and J are TRBV4-2 and TRBJ1-4; D remains ambiguous. There are 17 residues in the CDR3. Trimming removed 3 bases at V and 7 bases at J, with 21 bases between. The germline gives CDR1 LGHNA, CDR2 YNFKEQ. CDR3 loop: CASSQNPLGGLGEKLFF. The CDR3 region has the DNA TGTGCCAGCAGCCAGAACCCCCTTGGAGGGTTGGGTGAAAAACTGTTTTTT.

There are a few counts of this clone. The genes are TRBV6-2 or TRBV6-3 and TRBJ2-3, with 10 positions matching TRBD1. CDR3 length: 15 amino acids. V shed 2 bases and J 2 bases; nucleotides not matched to a gene: 1. The V gene's germline CDR1 is MNHEY and CDR2 SVGEGT. The CDR3 reads CASSYGTGDTDTQYF. For the CDR3, the DNA is TGTGCCAGCAGTTACGGGACAGGGGACACAGATACGCAGTATTTT.

The chain combines TRBV6-5 with TRBJ1-4; the D gene is possibly TRBD1 (6 bases). CDR3 size: 15 residues. CDR1 is MNHEY, CDR2 SVGAGI, per germline. Deletions cut 6 bases from V and 5 bases from J, with 16 bases between. Written as DNA, the CDR3 is TGTGCCAGCAGCCGAGGGGGTACGGACAATGAAAAACTGTTTTTT. It encodes CASSRGGTDNEKLFF.

Here the CDR3 reads CASSFIGMNTEAFF. The CDR3 DNA reads as TGTGCCAGCAGCTTTATCGGGATGAACACTGAAGCTTTCTTT. The chain is built from TRBV5-6 and TRBJ1-1, with no clear D. Between the trimmed V and J ends, which lost 2 bases and 0 bases, there was a span of 8 bases. Germline CDR1 and CDR2: SGHDT and YYEEEE. The CDR3 sequence is 14 residues long.